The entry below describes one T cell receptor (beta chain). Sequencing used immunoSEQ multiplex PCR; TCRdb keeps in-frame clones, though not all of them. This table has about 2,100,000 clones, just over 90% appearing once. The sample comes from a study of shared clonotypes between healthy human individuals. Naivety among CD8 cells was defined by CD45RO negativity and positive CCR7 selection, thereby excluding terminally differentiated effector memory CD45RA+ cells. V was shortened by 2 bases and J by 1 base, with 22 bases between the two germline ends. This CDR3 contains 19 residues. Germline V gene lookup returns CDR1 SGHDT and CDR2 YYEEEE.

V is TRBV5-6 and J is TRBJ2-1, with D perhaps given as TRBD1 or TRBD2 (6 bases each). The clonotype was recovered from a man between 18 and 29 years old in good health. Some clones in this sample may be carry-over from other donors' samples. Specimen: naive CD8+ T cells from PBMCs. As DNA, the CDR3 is TGTGCCAGCAGCTTCTCGGGGGCGGCGTCTACTTCTTCCTACAATGAGCAGTTCTTC. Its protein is CASSFSGAASTSSYNEQFF. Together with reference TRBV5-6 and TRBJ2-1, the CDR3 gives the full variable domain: DAGVTQSPTHLIKTRGQQVTLRCSPKSGHDTVSWYQQALGQGPQFIFQYYEEEERQRGNFPDRFSGHQFPNYSSELNVNALLLGDSALYLCASSFSGAASTSSYNEQFFGPGTRLTVL.